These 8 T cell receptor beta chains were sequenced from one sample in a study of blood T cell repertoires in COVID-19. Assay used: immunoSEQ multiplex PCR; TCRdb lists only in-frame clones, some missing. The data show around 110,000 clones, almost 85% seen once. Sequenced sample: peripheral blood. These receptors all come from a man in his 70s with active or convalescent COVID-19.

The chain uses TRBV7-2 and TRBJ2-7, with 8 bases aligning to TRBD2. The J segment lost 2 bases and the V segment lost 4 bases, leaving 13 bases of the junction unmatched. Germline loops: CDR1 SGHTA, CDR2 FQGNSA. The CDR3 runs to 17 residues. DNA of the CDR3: TGTGCCAGCAGCTCCCAGGTGTCGAGCGGGGGAACCTACGAGCAGTACTTC. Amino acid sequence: CASSSQVSSGGTYEQYF.

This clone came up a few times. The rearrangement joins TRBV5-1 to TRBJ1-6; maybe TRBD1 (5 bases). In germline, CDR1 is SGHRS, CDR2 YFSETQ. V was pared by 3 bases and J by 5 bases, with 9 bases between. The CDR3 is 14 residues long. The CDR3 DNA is TGCGCCAGCAGCTACGACAGCAATAATTCACCCCTCCACTTT. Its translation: CASSYDSNNSPLHF.

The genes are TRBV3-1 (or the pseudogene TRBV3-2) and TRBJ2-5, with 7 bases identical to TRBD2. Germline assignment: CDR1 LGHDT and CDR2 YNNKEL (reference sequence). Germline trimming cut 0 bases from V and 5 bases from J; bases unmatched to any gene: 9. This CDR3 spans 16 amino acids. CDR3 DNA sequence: TGTGCCAGCAGCCAAGAATCGGGGGGAGGGCGCGAGACCCAGTACTTC. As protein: CASSQESGGGRETQYF.

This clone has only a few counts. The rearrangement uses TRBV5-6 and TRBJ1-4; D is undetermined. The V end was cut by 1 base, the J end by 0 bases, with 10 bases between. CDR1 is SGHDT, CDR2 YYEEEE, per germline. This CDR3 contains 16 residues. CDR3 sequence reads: CASSLFGLSTNEKLFF. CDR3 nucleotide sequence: TGTGCCAGCAGCTTGTTTGGGCTTTCAACTAATGAAAAACTGTTTTTT.

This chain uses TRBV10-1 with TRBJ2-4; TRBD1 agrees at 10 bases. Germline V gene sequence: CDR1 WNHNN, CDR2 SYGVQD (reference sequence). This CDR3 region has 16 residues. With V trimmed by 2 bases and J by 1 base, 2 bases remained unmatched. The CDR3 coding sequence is TGCGCCAGCAGTGAGAAGGGACAGGGGGCCAAAAACATTCAGTACTTC. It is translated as CASSEKGQGAKNIQYF.

The CDR3 protein is CASSSLQGRQETQYF. CDR3 coding DNA: TGTGCCAGCAGCTCACTACAGGGGAGGCAAGAGACCCAGTACTTC. V is TRBV9 and J is TRBJ2-5; D might be TRBD1 (7 bases). V was shortened by 4 bases and J by 2 bases, with 15 bases between the two germline ends. The CDR3 has 15 amino acids. CDR1 SGDLS and CDR2 YYNGEE come from the germline V gene.

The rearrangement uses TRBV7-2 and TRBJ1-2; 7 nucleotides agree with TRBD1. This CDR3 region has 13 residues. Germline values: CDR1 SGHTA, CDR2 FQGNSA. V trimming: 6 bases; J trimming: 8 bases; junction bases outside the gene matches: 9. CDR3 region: CASRPGQDGGYTF. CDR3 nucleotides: TGTGCCAGCAGACCCGGACAGGACGGAGGCTACACCTTC.

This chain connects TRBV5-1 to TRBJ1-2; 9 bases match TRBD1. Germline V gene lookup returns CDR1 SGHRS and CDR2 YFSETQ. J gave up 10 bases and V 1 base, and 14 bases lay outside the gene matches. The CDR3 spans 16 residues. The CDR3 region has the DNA TGCGCCAGCAGCTTGTCAACAGGGGGCGCAATGTTGGTCTACACCTTC. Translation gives CASSLSTGGAMLVYTF.